These 30 T cell receptor beta chains originate from one sample sequenced in a study of immune evolution from preneoplasia to lung adenocarcinoma (TCRdb year 2021). The library was made by the immunoSEQ multiplex PCR assay. Sourced from immuneACCESS, this table was stored by TCRdb with only in-frame sequences that have V and J called. A share of the clones is absent; for the studies checked, an unresolved V gene accounts for under half, and the remainder has no known explanation. For this sample there are several thousand clones; 81% appear just once. Of the sample, about 3% is held by the ten largest clones. Source material: FFPE lung adenocarcinoma in situ tissue. What the cell subset or site label conveys for this sample: preinvasive adenocarcinoma in situ (AIS). These receptors originate from a person between 65 and 79 years old with lung adenocarcinoma.

This clone was counted only a few times. The chain's CDR3 is CASSLGTGLLIDEQFF. The CDR3 DNA is TGTGCCAGCAGCTTAGGGACAGGGTTGTTGATCGATGAGCAGTTCTTC. The chain links TRBV11-2 to TRBJ2-1, with 8 bases fitting TRBD1. Germline loops: CDR1 SGHAT, CDR2 FQNNGV. Trimming at V came to 1 base and at J to 8 bases, leaving 10 bases not matched to a gene. The length of the CDR3 is 16 residues.

The chain recombines TRBV7-2 with TRBJ1-4; no reliable D call. Trimming took 0 bases from V and 8 from J, leaving 13 bases between them. The CDR3 is 15 amino acids. From germline, CDR1 is SGHTA and CDR2 FQGNSA. CDR3 protein: CASSLARKGAEKLFF. The CDR3 region has the DNA TGTGCCAGCAGCTTAGCGCGAAAGGGAGCAGAAAAACTGTTTTTT.

The genes are TRBV5-1 and TRBJ1-6; TRBD1 is a possible D gene (6 bases). The CDR3 is 15 residues long. V was clipped by 4 bases and J by 7 bases, with 15 bases between them. From germline, CDR1 is SGHRS and CDR2 YFSETQ. In nucleotides, the CDR3 is TGCGCCAGCAGCACGACAGGACGGGACAATTCACCCCTCCACTTT. Its translation: CASSTTGRDNSPLHF. The variable domain in full, completed from reference TRBV5-1 and TRBJ1-6, reads KAGVTQTPRYLIKTRGQQVTLSCSPISGHRSVSWYQQTPGQGLQFLFEYFSETQRNKGNFPGRFSGRQFSNSRSEMNVSTLELGDSALYLCASSTTGRDNSPLHFGNGTRLTVT.

This clone is labeled as medium-sized. The CDR3: CASSEQGDGKGYTF. For the CDR3, the DNA is TGTGCCAGCAGTGAACAGGGCGACGGGAAAGGCTACACCTTC. The genes are TRBV2 and TRBJ1-2, with D perhaps TRBD1 (5 bases). The CDR3 contains 14 residues. In germline, CDR1 is SNHLY, CDR2 FYNNEI. V was clipped by 2 bases and J by 8 bases, with 15 bases between them.

The genes are TRBV5-1 and TRBJ2-3, with D perhaps matching TRBD1 (8 bases). The V gene's germline CDR1 is SGHRS and CDR2 YFSETQ. The CDR3 extends over 15 amino acids. V lost 6 bases and J 0 bases, leaving 14 bases between the germline ends. The CDR3 nucleotides are TGCGCCAGCACCACAGGGGGGGCTAGCACAGATACGCAGTATTTT. The encoded protein is CASTTGGASTDTQYF.

Written as DNA, the CDR3 is TGTGCCAGCAGTGAAAGGGGGGGCGGGTTATCTGGTGAAAAACTGTTTTTT. Its protein product is CASSERGGGLSGEKLFF. The rearrangement links TRBV6-1 to TRBJ1-4; TRBD1 might be the D (6 bases). There are 17 residues in the CDR3. Germline V CDR1 and CDR2: MNHNS, SASEGT. V lost 2 bases, J lost 7 bases, and 20 bases lay in between.

V and J are TRBV2 and TRBJ1-1; no definite D call. The germline V gene has CDR1 SNHLY and CDR2 FYNNEI. The CDR3 covers 14 residues. Deletions cut 6 bases from V and 1 base from J, with 12 bases between. The CDR3 reads CASRPDGSNTEAFF. CDR3 nucleotide sequence: TGTGCCAGCAGACCGGACGGCTCGAACACTGAAGCTTTCTTT. Filled out from reference TRBV2 and TRBJ1-1, the complete variable domain reads EPEVTQTPSHQVTQMGQEVILRCVPISNHLYFYWYRQILGQKVEFLVSFYNNEISEKSEIFDDQFSVERPDGSNFTLKIRSTKLEDSAMYFCASRPDGSNTEAFFGQGTRLTVV.

The V and J genes are TRBV6-4 and TRBJ2-3; 8 nucleotides line up with TRBD2. J gave up 1 base and V 3 bases, and 0 bases lay outside the gene matches. Looked up from germline, CDR1 is MRHNA and CDR2 is SNTAGT. This CDR3 region has 14 residues. CDR3 sequence (DNA): TGTGCCAGCAGTGAGCGGGGGGGCACAGATACGCAGTATTTT. It translates to CASSERGGTDTQYF.

This clone came up a few times. The genes are TRBV30 and TRBJ2-1, with TRBD2 matching over 9 bases. The CDR3 contains 15 residues. Germline V gene lookup returns CDR1 GTSNPN and CDR2 SVGIG (reference sequence). Germline trimming cut 0 bases from V and 6 bases from J; bases unmatched to any gene: 6. CDR3 nucleotides: TGTGCCTGGAGTGTACGCCGCGGGAGGGCCAATGAGCAGTTCTTC. This translates into CAWSVRRGRANEQFF.

Note on this clone: One end of the junction varies from germline; a read error may be responsible. This same CDR3 is encoded by further DNA sequences in the sample. The chain couples TRBV29-1 to TRBJ2-7; unclear D gene. This CDR3 has 11 residues. CDR1 SQVTM and CDR2 ANQGSEA come from the germline V gene. This CDR3 is CSVVRQYEQYF. The CDR3, as DNA: TGCAGCGTTGTTCGGCAGTACGAGCAGTATTTC.

This clone was seen only a few times. The chain joins TRBV18 to TRBJ1-1; a possible D gene is TRBD1 (5 bases). The CDR3 runs to 16 residues. The V and J ends lost 4 bases and 0 bases respectively, with 15 bases between them. The germline gives CDR1 KGHSH, CDR2 LQKENI. This chain's CDR3 is CASSRTKTAMNTEAFF. CDR3 sequence (DNA): TGTGCCAGCTCACGGACTAAGACAGCAATGAACACTGAAGCTTTCTTT.

This rearrangement joins TRBV5-4 to TRBJ1-6; 7 nucleotides match TRBD1. Looked up from germline, CDR1 is SGHNT and CDR2 is YYREEE (reference sequence). J gave up 3 bases and V 2 bases, and 5 bases lay outside the gene matches. This CDR3 contains 16 residues. The CDR3 sequence: CASSFSGGNYNSPLHF. CDR3 DNA sequence: TGTGCCAGCAGCTTTTCAGGGGGGAACTATAATTCACCCCTCCACTTT. The whole variable domain, filled in from reference TRBV5-4 and TRBJ1-6, reads ETGVTQSPTHLIKTRGQQVTLRCSSQSGHNTVSWYQQALGQGPQFIFQYYREEENGRGNFPPRFSGLQFPNYSSELNVNALELDDSALYLCASSFSGGNYNSPLHFGNGTRLTVT.

This clone is judged medium-sized. This chain links TRBV7-6 with TRBJ2-7; D is unclear. CDR3 length: 14 amino acids. The V end was cut by 5 bases, the J end by 3 bases, with 14 bases between. Germline CDR1 is SGHVS and CDR2 is FNYEAQ. CDR3 in DNA: TGTGCCAGCAGCCCAAGTCAGAACAGCTACGAGCAGTACTTC. Its protein product is CASSPSQNSYEQYF.

This clone occurred a few times. V usage is TRBV7-8 and J usage is TRBJ1-2; 7 bases agree with TRBD1. Germline trimming cut 4 bases from V and 0 bases from J; bases unmatched to any gene: 8. The CDR3 is 16 amino acids. From germline, CDR1 is SGHVS and CDR2 FQNEAQ. Here the CDR3 reads CASSSPWDSPNYGYTF. The DNA of the CDR3 is TGTGCCAGCAGCTCACCCTGGGACAGCCCTAACTATGGCTACACCTTC.

The rearrangement links TRBV9 to TRBJ2-1; D uncertain. Germline V gene lookup returns CDR1 SGDLS and CDR2 YYNGEE. The V gene lost 0 bases and the J gene lost 0 bases, with 4 bases spanning the gap. The CDR3 covers 14 residues. The CDR3 DNA follows: TGTGCCAGCAGCGTAGGTAGCTCCTACAATGAGCAGTTCTTC. Its translation is CASSVGSSYNEQFF. Looking up the rest from reference TRBV9 and TRBJ2-1 gives the full variable domain: DSGVTQTPKHLITATGQRVTLRCSPRSGDLSVYWYQQSLDQGLQFLIQYYNGEERAKGNILERFSAQQFPDLHSELNLSSLELGDSALYFCASSVGSSYNEQFFGPGTRLTVL.

The chain joins TRBV7-2 to TRBJ1-3; D may be TRBD1 (5 bases). The CDR3 is made up of 16 amino acids. Trimming removed 5 bases at V and 4 bases at J, with 18 bases between. Germline V gene data show CDR1 as SGHTA and CDR2 as FQGNSA. The CDR3 coding sequence is TGTGCCAGCAGCCCATCAGGGACCTTGGGAGGAAACACCATATATTTT. Translating it yields CASSPSGTLGGNTIYF.

The rearrangement joins TRBV7-8 to TRBJ1-5; unclear D gene. V was trimmed by 5 bases and J by 5 bases, leaving 19 bases between them. Per germline, CDR1 SGHVS and CDR2 FQNEAQ. The CDR3 length is 16 residues. The CDR3 is CASSAWAPRGDQPQHF. DNA for the CDR3: TGTGCCAGCAGCGCCTGGGCCCCCCGAGGCGATCAGCCCCAGCATTTT.

V gene TRBV11-3 combines with J gene TRBJ1-1; no reliable D call. Trimming left V 0 bases short and J 0 bases short, with 17 bases between. Per germline, CDR1 SGHNT and CDR2 YENEEA. The CDR3 is made up of 18 amino acids. CDR3 DNA sequence: TGTGCCAGCAGCTTAGATAAACACTCTAGGAGGTTGAACACTGAAGCTTTCTTT. Translating gives CASSLDKHSRRLNTEAFF.

To note about this clone: An end of the junction does not agree with germline; a read error may underlie this. The rearrangement links TRBV7-7 to TRBJ2-5; D may be TRBD1 (6 bases). Germline V CDR1 and CDR2: SSHAT, FNYEAQ (reference sequence). The CDR3 consists of 15 residues. The CDR3 DNA sequence: TGTGCTAGCAGCTTAGCAGGGGAGAGTGGAGAGACCCAGTACTTC. This gives the protein CASSLAGESGETQYF.

The chain joins TRBV6-5 to TRBJ2-5, with 7 nucleotides matching TRBD2. Unmatched junction bases numbered 10, after V lost 7 bases and J lost 5 bases. This CDR3 region has 14 residues. The germline V gene encodes CDR1 MNHEY and CDR2 SVGAGI. The CDR3 here is CASNEAGLRETQYF. The CDR3 nucleotides are TGTGCCAGCAATGAAGCGGGACTCCGGGAGACCCAGTACTTC.

The V and J genes are TRBV4-2 and TRBJ1-2; 8 positions agree with TRBD1. There are 17 residues in the CDR3. J was trimmed by 7 bases and V by 0 bases; bases with no gene match: 13. Looked up from germline, CDR1 is LGHNA and CDR2 is YNFKEQ. The CDR3 protein is CASSQDPAGGASGGYTF. CDR3 sequence (DNA): TGTGCCAGCAGCCAAGATCCGGCAGGGGGCGCTTCGGGTGGCTACACCTTC.

The chain employs TRBV7-6 and TRBJ1-1, with unresolved D. The CDR3 covers 13 residues. Germline V gives CDR1 SGHVS, CDR2 FNYEAQ. V lost 5 bases and J lost 1, with 8 bases in between. The CDR3 protein is CASSATQNTEAFF. The DNA for the CDR3 is TGTGCCAGCAGCGCCACACAGAACACTGAAGCTTTCTTT.

In this sample, this clone turned up once. CDR3 nucleotide sequence: TGTGCCAGCAAGATGGGGCAGCTTTTTAACTATGGCTACACCTTC. Translated, it gives CASKMGQLFNYGYTF. V is TRBV6-5 and J is TRBJ1-2, with D perhaps TRBD1 (5 bases). Germline V CDR1 and CDR2: MNHEY, SVGAGI. V lost 7 bases and J lost 1, with 16 bases in between. The length of the CDR3 is 15 residues.

The V and J genes are TRBV13 and TRBJ1-3; D not resolved. Germline CDR1 is PRHDT and CDR2 is FYEKMQ (reference sequence). The CDR3 is 13 residues long. V was trimmed by 1 base and J by 13 bases, leaving 14 bases between them. CDR3: CASSLEGGPRIYF. Written as DNA, the CDR3 is TGTGCCAGCAGCTTAGAGGGCGGACCGCGAATATATTTT.

The V gene is TRBV2, the J gene TRBJ1-1; D is uncertain. The CDR3 spans 14 residues. V was cut by 2 bases and J by 3 bases, with 10 bases left in between. The germline gives CDR1 SNHLY, CDR2 FYNNEI. The DNA for the CDR3 is TGTGCCAGCAGTGAACGGAGAGCAGACACTGAAGCTTTCTTT. Its protein product is CASSERRADTEAFF.

This chain links TRBV11-2 with TRBJ1-4; D unresolved. CDR1 SGHAT and CDR2 FQNNGV come from the germline V gene. The V gene lost 3 bases and the J gene lost 5 bases, with 7 bases spanning the gap. The CDR3 is 13 amino acids. The CDR3 DNA follows: TGTGCCAGCAGCTTTCAGCGGAATGAAAAACTGTTTTTT. Residues: CASSFQRNEKLFF.

V is TRBV6-1 and J is TRBJ1-3, with D unclear. V lost 4 bases and J lost 4, with 17 bases in between. This CDR3 spans 16 amino acids. In germline, CDR1 is MNHNS, CDR2 SASEGT. The DNA of the CDR3 is TGTGCCAGCAGTGCCCGGGAAGGATACTTGGGAAACACCATATATTTT. This translates into CASSAREGYLGNTIYF.

The rearrangement uses TRBV25-1 and TRBJ2-7; the D gene could be TRBD1 or TRBD2 (5 bases each). CDR3 length: 14 residues. The germline CDR1 and CDR2 sequences are MGHDK and SYGVNS. V dropped 5 bases and J dropped 2 bases, with 13 bases sitting between them. CDR3 bases: TGTGCCAGCAGTCGAGGGACGCGGGCCTACGAGCAGTACTTC. It specifies CASSRGTRAYEQYF.

The V gene is TRBV27, the J gene TRBJ2-1, with D possibly TRBD1 on 6 matching bases. V was cut by 5 bases and J by 15 bases, with 20 bases left in between. Germline V gene lookup returns CDR1 MNHEY and CDR2 SMNVEV (reference sequence). The CDR3 sequence is 13 residues long. In nucleotides, the CDR3 is TGTGCCAGCAGTCCACCCAACAGGGAACGGCGGTTCTTC. Encoded protein: CASSPPNRERRFF.

The genes are TRBV9 and TRBJ2-2; 9 positions agree with TRBD2. Germline lookup yields CDR1 SGDLS and CDR2 YYNGEE. The V and J ends lost 3 bases and 5 bases, in that order; junction bases with no gene match: 11. The CDR3 consists of 17 residues. The CDR3: CASSGISGSLVTGELFF. CDR3 DNA: TGTGCCAGCAGCGGGATTAGCGGGAGCTTAGTAACCGGGGAGCTGTTTTTT.